This is a list of T cell receptor beta chains from one sample in a study of glioma-infiltrating T cells. TCRdb called the multiplex PCR reads again in MiXCR, with one record for every CDR3 protein. The table shows 100,000 to 150,000 distinct CDR3 sequences, with about 25% occurring only once. The sample taken for sequencing was glioma tissue, nonneoplastic brain tissue, or PBMCs (not recorded which). The receptors come from a human donor with low-grade glioma or glioblastoma, undergoing nonglioma brain surgery, or in good health (not recorded which). The CDR3 runs from the conserved cysteine through the conserved F or W. Each record gives: J gene, V gene, D gene, clone size, CDR3 DNA, CDR3 protein. A D gene is named only where the DNA matches it firmly. Only some rows state a clone size, as once, few, many or a class for expanded clones.

TRBJ2-1,TRBV5-4,-,-,TGTGCCAGCAGCTTGGGGGGGCCGGGGAATGAGCAGTTCTTC,CASSLGGPGNEQFF
TRBJ2-3,TRBV19,-,few,TGTGCCACCATAGGGGGGGAAACGCAGTATTTT,CATIGGETQYF
TRBJ1-1,TRBV5-1,-,many,TGTGCCAGCAGCTTAGTGGCAGGGAACACTGAAGCTTTCTTT,CASSLVAGNTEAFF
TRBJ1-1,TRBV7-9,TRBD1,-,TGTGCCAGCAGCTTAGGGACAGGGAGTTGCACTGAAGCTTTCTTT,CASSLGTGSCTEAFF
TRBJ1-2,TRBV3-1,-,few,TGTGCCAGCAGCCAAGTAGGGCGGACAGTACCGGCGTTC,CASSQVGRTVPAF
TRBJ1-1,TRBV14,-,-,TGTGCCAGCAGCCAAGTTCAGGGGCTGAACACTGAAGCTTTCTTT,CASSQVQGLNTEAFF
TRBJ2-1,TRBV24-1,TRBD2,-,TGTGCCACCAGCGAAGCGGGGGCGCTCTACAATGAGCAGTTCTTC,CATSEAGALYNEQFF
TRBJ2-3,TRBV12-3/TRBV12-4,-,many,TGTGCCAGCAGTTTTTTTAACACAGATACGCAGTATTTT,CASSFFNTDTQYF
TRBJ2-3,TRBV20-1,TRBD1,-,TGCAGTGCTAGGTTCAGGGGGCGCGGGGATACGCAGTATTTT,CSARFRGRGDTQYF
TRBJ2-1,TRBV27,TRBD1,few,TGTGCCAGCAGTCCCTGGACAGGGCGGGGCAACAATGAGCAGTTCTTC,CASSPWTGRGNNEQFF
TRBJ2-3,TRBV3-1,TRBD2,-,TGTGCCAGCAGCGCCCTAGCGGGGGACGATACGCAGTATTTT,CASSALAGDDTQYF
TRBJ2-5,TRBV5-1,-,-,TGCGCCAGCAGCAGTTTCGGGTCCTACCAAAAAGCAGAGACCCAGTACTTC,CASSSFGSYQKAETQYF
TRBJ2-5,TRBV27,-,many,TGTGCCAGCAGTTATGGGCGGGGAAAGGGGGAGACCCAGTACTTC,CASSYGRGKGETQYF
TRBJ1-1,TRBV7-3,-,many,TGTGCCAGCAGCTTAACTGGGGACACATACACTGAAGCTTTCTTT,CASSLTGDTYTEAFF
TRBJ1-3,TRBV6-6,TRBD1,few,TGTGCCAGCAGTTACTCGGGACAGGGGAGGTACACCATATATTTT,CASSYSGQGRYTIYF
TRBJ2-3,TRBV28,TRBD1,many,TGTGCCAGCAGTTCTCAGGGGGGCACAGATACGCAGTATTTT,CASSSQGGTDTQYF
TRBJ2-1,TRBV12-3/TRBV12-4,-,-,TGTGCCAGCAGTTTTGTCAGCTACAATGAGCAGTTCTTC,CASSFVSYNEQFF
TRBJ1-1,TRBV7-2,-,many,TGTGCCAGCAGCTTTGGCCACATGGGTTGGACTGAAGCTTTCTTT,CASSFGHMGWTEAFF
TRBJ2-2,TRBV24-1,TRBD2,-,TGTGCCACCAGTGACCTAGCGGGAGAGAACACCGGGGAGCTGTTTTTT,CATSDLAGENTGELFF
TRBJ1-1,TRBV7-9,-,many,TGTGCCAGCAGCGGAACTGAAGCTTTCTTT,CASSGTEAFF
TRBJ1-1,TRBV19,TRBD1,-,TGTGCCAGTAGTATACGGGACAGGCTGTCCACTGAAGCTTTCTTT,CASSIRDRLSTEAFF
TRBJ2-1,TRBV6-1,-,many,TGTGCCAGCACCTACATGGGGAATCAGTTCTTC,CASTYMGNQFF
TRBJ2-6,TRBV6-2/TRBV6-3,-,once,TGTGCCAACAAAGGAGGAATTTACTCTGCGGCCAACGTCCTGACTTTC,CANKGGIYSAANVLTF
TRBJ2-3,TRBV25-1,-,-,TGTGCCAGCAGTGAAAGGGCGGAACCCACAGATACGCAGTATTTT,CASSERAEPTDTQYF
TRBJ2-1,TRBV20-1,-,few,TGCAGTGCTAGAGATGCGAGTGGGGTCCACAATGAGCAGTTCTTC,CSARDASGVHNEQFF
TRBJ2-1,TRBV7-2,-,many,TGTGCCAGCACCCGGGGGGCGGGGGTCAATGAGCAGTTCTTC,CASTRGAGVNEQFF
TRBJ2-5,TRBV10-2,-,few,TGCGCCAGCAGTGAGTCGAGAGAGACCCAGTACTTC,CASSESRETQYF
TRBJ1-2,TRBV20-1,-,many,TGCAGTGCTTACGAGCGTCGCGCCACCTTC,CSAYERRATF
TRBJ1-1,TRBV19,-,-,TGTGCCAGTATTTCTTGGCAGGGGAATACTGAAGCTTTCTTT,CASISWQGNTEAFF
TRBJ2-1,TRBV20-1,TRBD2,-,TGCAGCGCGCTAGCGGGGGGGGCGATAAATGAGCAGTTCTTC,CSALAGGAINEQFF
TRBJ2-5,TRBV2,-,-,TGTGCCAGCAGTGGGGTGGTTACAGAGACCCAGTACTTC,CASSGVVTETQYF
TRBJ2-2,TRBV6-1,-,many,TGTGCCAGCAGTTCCCCTTGGGGGACCGGGGAGCTGTTTTTT,CASSSPWGTGELFF
TRBJ1-1,TRBV19,TRBD1,many,TGTGCCCAGCGCACAAACCAGGGGGGGGGTGCTGAAGCTTTCTTT,CAQRTNQGGGAEAFF
TRBJ2-1,TRBV7-8,-,-,TGTGCCAGCAGCCCCGTAGGCTATGAGCAGTTCTTC,CASSPVGYEQFF
TRBJ1-2,TRBV3-1,-,-,TGTGCCAGCGTCGCGGGCGGTAACTATGGCTACACCTTC,CASVAGGNYGYTF
TRBJ2-3,TRBV7-3,-,many,TGTGCCAGCAGCCCAGGACAGAGTGCAGTGACGCAGTATTTT,CASSPGQSAVTQYF
TRBJ2-5,TRBV6-6,TRBD2,many,TGTGCCAGCAGTTACAGGGTTAGCGGGGGCCAAGAGACCCAGTACTTC,CASSYRVSGGQETQYF
TRBJ2-3,TRBV20-1,-,many,TGCAGTGCTAGATTATCGACGGCAGATACGCAGTATTTT,CSARLSTADTQYF
TRBJ1-1,TRBV2,TRBD1,few,TGTGCCAGCAGGCTGGGACAGGGGAACACTGAAGCTTTCTTT,CASRLGQGNTEAFF
TRBJ1-5,TRBV6-6,-,many,TGTGCCAGCAGTTACCGCAGGGGAGGCAATCAGCCCCAGCATTTT,CASSYRRGGNQPQHF
TRBJ1-1,TRBV20-1,-,many,TGCAGTGCTGGACCAATGGGGTGGACTGAAGCTTTCTTT,CSAGPMGWTEAFF
TRBJ1-5,TRBV6-1,TRBD1,-,TGTGCCACAAGACAGGGGGGCAATCAGCCCCAGCATTTT,CATRQGGNQPQHF
TRBJ2-1,TRBV5-5,-,-,TGTGCCAGCAGCCCCAGGCTCCCGGGTTTCGACAATGAGCAGTTCTTC,CASSPRLPGFDNEQFF
TRBJ1-5,TRBV7-2,-,few,TGTGCCAGCAGCTGGAGGGGGGATCAGCCCCAGCATTTT,CASSWRGDQPQHF